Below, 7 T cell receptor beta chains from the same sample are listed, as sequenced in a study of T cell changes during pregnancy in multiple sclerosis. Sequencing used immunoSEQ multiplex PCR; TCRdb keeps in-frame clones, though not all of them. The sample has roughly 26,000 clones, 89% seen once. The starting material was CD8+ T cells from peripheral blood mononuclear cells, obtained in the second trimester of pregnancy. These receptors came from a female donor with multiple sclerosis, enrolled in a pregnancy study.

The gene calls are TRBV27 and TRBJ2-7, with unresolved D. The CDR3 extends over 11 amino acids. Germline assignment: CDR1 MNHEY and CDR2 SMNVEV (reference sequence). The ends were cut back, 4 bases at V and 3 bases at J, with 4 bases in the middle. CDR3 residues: CASSSNYEQYF. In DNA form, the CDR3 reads TGTGCCAGCAGTTCCAACTACGAGCAGTACTTC.

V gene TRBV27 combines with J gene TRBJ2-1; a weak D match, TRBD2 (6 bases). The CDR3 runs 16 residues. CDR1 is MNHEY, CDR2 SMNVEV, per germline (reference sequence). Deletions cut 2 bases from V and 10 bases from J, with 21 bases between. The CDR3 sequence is CASSLGVGLLRVEQFF. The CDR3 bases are TGTGCCAGCAGTTTAGGGGTGGGACTCCTTCGAGTGGAGCAGTTCTTC.

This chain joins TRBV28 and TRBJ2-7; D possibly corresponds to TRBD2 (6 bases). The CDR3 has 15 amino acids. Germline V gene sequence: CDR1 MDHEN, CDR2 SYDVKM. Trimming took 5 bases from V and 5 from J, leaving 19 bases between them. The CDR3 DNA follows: TGTGCCAGCAGTCGCGGGGCTACCTCCTATGACGAGCAGTACTTC. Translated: CASSRGATSYDEQYF.

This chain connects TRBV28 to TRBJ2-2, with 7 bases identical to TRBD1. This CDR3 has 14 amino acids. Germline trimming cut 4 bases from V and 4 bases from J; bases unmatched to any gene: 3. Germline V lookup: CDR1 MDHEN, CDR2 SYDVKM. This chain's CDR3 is CASSWNRGTGELFF. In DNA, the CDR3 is TGTGCCAGCAGTTGGAACAGGGGCACCGGGGAGCTGTTTTTT.

CDR3 nucleotides: TGTGCCAGCAGTTTTAGACTAGCGGGTTACTACGAGCAGTACTTC. Protein product: CASSFRLAGYYEQYF. The chain uses TRBV27 and TRBJ2-7, with TRBD2 identical over 10 bases. Germline V gene lookup returns CDR1 MNHEY and CDR2 SMNVEV (reference sequence). The trim removed 3 bases at V and 3 bases at J, leaving 5 bases unmatched. CDR3 size: 15 residues.

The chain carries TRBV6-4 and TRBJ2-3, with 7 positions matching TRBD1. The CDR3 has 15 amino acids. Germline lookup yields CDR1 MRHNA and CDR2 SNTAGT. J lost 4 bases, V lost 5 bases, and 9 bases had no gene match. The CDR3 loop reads CASSSTGTASDTQYF. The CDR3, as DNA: TGTGCCAGCAGTTCCACCGGGACAGCCTCAGATACGCAGTATTTT.

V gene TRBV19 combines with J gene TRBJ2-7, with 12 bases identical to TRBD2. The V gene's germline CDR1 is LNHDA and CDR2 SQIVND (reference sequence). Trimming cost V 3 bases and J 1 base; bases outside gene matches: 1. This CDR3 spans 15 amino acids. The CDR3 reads CASSMGLAGSYEQYF. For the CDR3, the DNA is TGTGCCAGTAGTATGGGACTAGCGGGTTCCTACGAGCAGTACTTC.